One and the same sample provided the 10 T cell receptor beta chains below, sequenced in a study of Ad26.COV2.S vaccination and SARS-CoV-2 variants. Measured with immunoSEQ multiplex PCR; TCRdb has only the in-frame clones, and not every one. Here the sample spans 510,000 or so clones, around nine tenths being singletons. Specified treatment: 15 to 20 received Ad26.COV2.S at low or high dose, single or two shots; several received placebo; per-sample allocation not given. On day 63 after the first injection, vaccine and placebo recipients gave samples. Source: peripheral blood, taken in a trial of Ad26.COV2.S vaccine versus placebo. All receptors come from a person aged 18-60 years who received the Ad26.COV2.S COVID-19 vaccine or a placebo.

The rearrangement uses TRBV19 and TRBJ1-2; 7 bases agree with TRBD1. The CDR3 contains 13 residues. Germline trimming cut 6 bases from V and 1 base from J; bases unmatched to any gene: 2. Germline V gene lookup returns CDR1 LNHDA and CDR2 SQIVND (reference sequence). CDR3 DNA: TGTGCCAGTAGAGGACAGGATAACTATGGCTACACCTTC. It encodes CASRGQDNYGYTF.

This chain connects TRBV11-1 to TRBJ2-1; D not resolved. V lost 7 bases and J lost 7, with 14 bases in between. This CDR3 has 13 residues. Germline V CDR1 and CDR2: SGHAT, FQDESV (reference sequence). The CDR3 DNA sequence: TGTGCCAGCAACCGGGTCGAGAATAATGAGCAGTTCTTC. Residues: CASNRVENNEQFF.

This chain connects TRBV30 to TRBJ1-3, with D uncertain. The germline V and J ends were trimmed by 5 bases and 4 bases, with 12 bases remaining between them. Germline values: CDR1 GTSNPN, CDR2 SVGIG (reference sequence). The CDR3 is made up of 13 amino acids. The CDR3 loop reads CAWDPHTGNTIYF. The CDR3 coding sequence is TGTGCCTGGGACCCTCACACGGGAAACACCATATATTTT.

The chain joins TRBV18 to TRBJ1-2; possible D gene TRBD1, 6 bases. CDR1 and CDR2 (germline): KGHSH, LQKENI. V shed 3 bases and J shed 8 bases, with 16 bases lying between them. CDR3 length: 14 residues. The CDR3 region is CASSPGYREWGYTF. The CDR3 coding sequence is TGTGCCAGCTCACCTGGATACAGGGAATGGGGCTACACCTTC. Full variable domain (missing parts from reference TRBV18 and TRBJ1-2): NAGVMQNPRHLVRRRGQEARLRCSPMKGHSHVYWYRQLPEEGLKFMVYLQKENIIDESGMPKERFSAEFPKEGPSILRIQQVVRGDSAAYFCASSPGYREWGYTFGSGTRLTVV.

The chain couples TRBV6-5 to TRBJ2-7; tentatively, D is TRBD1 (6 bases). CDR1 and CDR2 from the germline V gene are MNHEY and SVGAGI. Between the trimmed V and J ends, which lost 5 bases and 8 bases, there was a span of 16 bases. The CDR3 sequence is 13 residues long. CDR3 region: CASSTTRDKKQYF. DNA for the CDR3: TGTGCCAGCAGTACCACCCGGGACAAAAAGCAGTACTTC.

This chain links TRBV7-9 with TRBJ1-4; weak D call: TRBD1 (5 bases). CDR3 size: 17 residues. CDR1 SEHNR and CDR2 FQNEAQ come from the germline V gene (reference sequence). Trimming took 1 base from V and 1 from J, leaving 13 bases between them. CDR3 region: CASSLEGGGGTNEKLFF. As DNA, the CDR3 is TGTGCCAGCAGCTTAGAGGGCGGTGGGGGAACTAATGAAAAACTGTTTTTT.

The CDR3 nucleotides are TGTGCCAGCAGTGAAGGTGGGGGTAGGGGCTATGGCTACACCTTC. It codes for CASSEGGGRGYGYTF. The gene calls are TRBV6-1 and TRBJ1-2; tentative D call: TRBD1 (5 bases). The CDR3 is 15 residues long. Trimming removed 1 base from V and 4 bases from J, with 13 bases in between. Germline V gene sequence: CDR1 MNHNS, CDR2 SASEGT.

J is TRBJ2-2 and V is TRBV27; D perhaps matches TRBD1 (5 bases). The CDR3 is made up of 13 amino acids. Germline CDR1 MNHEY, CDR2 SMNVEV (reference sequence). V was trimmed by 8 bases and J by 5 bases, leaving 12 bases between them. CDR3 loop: CASGQGRTGELFF. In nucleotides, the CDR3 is TGTGCCAGCGGACAAGGACGAACCGGGGAGCTGTTTTTT.

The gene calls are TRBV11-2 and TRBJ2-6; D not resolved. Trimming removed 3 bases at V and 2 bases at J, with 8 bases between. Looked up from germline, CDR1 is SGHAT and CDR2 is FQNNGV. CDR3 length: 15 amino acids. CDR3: CASSLPWPGANVLTF. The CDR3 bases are TGTGCCAGCAGCTTGCCCTGGCCTGGGGCCAACGTCCTGACTTTC.

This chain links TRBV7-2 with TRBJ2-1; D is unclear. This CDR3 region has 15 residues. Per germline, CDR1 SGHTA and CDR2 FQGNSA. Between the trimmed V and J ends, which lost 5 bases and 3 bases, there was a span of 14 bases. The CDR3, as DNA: TGTGCCAGCAGCGTGGACCCTTTCGACTACAATGAGCAGTTCTTC. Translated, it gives CASSVDPFDYNEQFF.